This TCR beta chain is drawn from a study of CD8 T cells in ankylosing spondylitis. TCRdb ran MiXCR on the 5' RACE reads and lists one entry per CDR3 protein. The sample consists of just over 350,000 distinct CDR3 sequences, about 20% of them appearing once. The table lists this clonotype with a few counts. The sample comprised blood, either unsorted or a sorted T cell fraction (not recorded which). The sequence was obtained from a male donor with ankylosing spondylitis or in good health (not recorded which).

The CDR3 bases are TGTGCCAGCAGTTTATTGGAGGAAAGTTTGGGAAATGAGCAGTTCTTC. Amino acid sequence: CASSLLEESLGNEQFF. V usage is TRBV28 and J usage is TRBJ2-1; tentative D call: TRBD2 (5 bases). V was clipped by 1 base and J by 7 bases, with 17 bases between them. The length of the CDR3 is 16 residues. CDR1 MDHEN and CDR2 SYDVKM come from the germline V gene.